This T cell receptor beta chain was captured by sequencing in a study of blood T cell repertoires in COVID-19. At the level of the study: Italy, Spain and the United States were the sources of the convalescent and acute COVID-19 samples.

This CDR3 region has 16 residues. From germline, CDR1 is MDHEN and CDR2 SYDVKM. V was pared by 0 bases and J by 2 bases, with 2 bases of the junction left unmatched. Here immunoSEQ multiplex PCR was the method, and the copy in TCRdb shows in-frame clones only, minus some. Among about 140,000 clones listed, around 72% were seen once. V gene TRBV28 combines with J gene TRBJ2-1; 9 nucleotides match TRBD2. The sample taken for sequencing was peripheral blood. The clonotype comes from a woman in her sixties with acute or convalescent COVID-19. The CDR3, as DNA: TGTGCCAGCAGTTTATGGCGGGAGGGAACCTACAATGAGCAGTTCTTC. It encodes CASSLWREGTYNEQFF.